This passage covers 8 T cell receptor beta chains from one sample sequenced in a study of shared clonotypes between healthy human individuals. Assay used: immunoSEQ multiplex PCR; TCRdb lists only in-frame clones, some missing. Of approximately 2.4 million clones listed, approximately 95% are singletons. Input material: naive CD4+ T cells sorted from blood. Subset meaning: CD45RA+ positively selected. All receptors derive from a man aged 18 to 29 in good health.

V is TRBV6-5 and J is TRBJ2-5, with TRBD2 as a possible D gene (7 bases). Germline lookup yields CDR1 MNHEY and CDR2 SVGAGI. The CDR3 runs 16 residues. Trimming shortened V by 2 bases and J by 1 base, and 14 bases separated the two germline ends. CDR3 amino acids: CASSYGGAYSQETQYF. The CDR3 bases are TGTGCCAGCAGTTACGGGGGGGCGTACAGCCAAGAGACCCAGTACTTC.

In the case of this clone: One end of the junction varies from germline; a read error may be responsible. V usage is TRBV5-5 and J usage is TRBJ1-1; perhaps TRBD1 as D (5 bases). The length of the CDR3 is 12 residues. The V gene's germline CDR1 is SGHKS and CDR2 YYEKEE (reference sequence). The CDR3: CASSLEGPEVRF. CDR3 nucleotide sequence: TGTGCCAGCAGCTTGGAGGGGCCGGAGGTCCGCTTT.

The CDR3 DNA follows: TGCGCCAGCAGCCAAGAAATATGGAGGCAGCCCCAGCATTTT. This translates into CASSQEIWRQPQHF. The V and J genes are TRBV4-3 and TRBJ1-5; D unclear. Germline V gives CDR1 LGHNA, CDR2 YSLEER. V lost 0 bases, J lost 7 bases, and 10 bases lay in between. The CDR3 is made up of 14 amino acids.

This clone has just one count. The chain combines TRBV6-6 with TRBJ1-1; D is perhaps TRBD1 (5 bases). Looked up from germline, CDR1 is MNHNY and CDR2 is SVGAGI (reference sequence). V dropped 5 bases and J dropped 0 bases, with 13 bases sitting between them. The CDR3 is made up of 15 amino acids. CDR3 amino acids: CASSNRGELNTEAFF. For the CDR3, the DNA is TGTGCCAGCAGTAATCGAGGGGAGTTGAACACTGAAGCTTTCTTT.

A note on this clone: Other nucleotide sequences in the sample specify the same CDR3. The chain combines TRBV5-1 with TRBJ2-7, with no clear D. Germline-derived CDR1 and CDR2 are SGHRS and YFSETQ. The CDR3 totals 13 residues. V was shortened by 0 bases and J by 4 bases, with 8 bases between the two germline ends. CDR3 bases: TGCGCCAGCAGCTTGGGGATGGGATACGAGCAGTACTTC. Translated: CASSLGMGYEQYF. The full variable domain, in which reference TRBV5-1 and TRBJ2-7 provide the parts outside the CDR3, is KAGVTQTPRYLIKTRGQQVTLSCSPISGHRSVSWYQQTPGQGLQFLFEYFSETQRNKGNFPGRFSGRQFSNSRSEMNVSTLELGDSALYLCASSLGMGYEQYFGPGTRLTVT.

Only one count was recorded for this clone. The chain combines TRBV5-1 with TRBJ2-2; D is possibly TRBD1 (6 bases). Trimming removed 5 bases at V and 3 bases at J, with 17 bases between. The CDR3 length is 16 residues. CDR1 SGHRS and CDR2 YFSETQ come from the germline V gene. The CDR3 region is CASRVGTSGDTGELFF. CDR3 DNA sequence: TGCGCCAGCAGGGTAGGGACCTCAGGGGACACCGGGGAGCTGTTTTTT.

This clone occurred once. This rearrangement joins TRBV30 to TRBJ2-1; TRBD2 agrees at 10 bases. The CDR3 loop spans 16 amino acids. Germline V lookup: CDR1 GTSNPN, CDR2 SVGIG (reference sequence). The junction had 10 bases not matched to a gene; V was cut back by 1 base and J by 7 bases. The CDR3 DNA follows: TGTGCCTGGAGTGGCGGTAGCGGGGGGCCCCGGAATGAGCAGTTCTTC. This gives the protein CAWSGGSGGPRNEQFF.

V gene TRBV19 combines with J gene TRBJ1-1, with D unresolved. Trimming took 3 bases from V and 3 from J, leaving 8 bases between them. The germline CDR1 and CDR2 sequences are LNHDA and SQIVND (reference sequence). The CDR3 sequence is 13 residues long. DNA of the CDR3: TGTGCCAGTAGTATTGAGGTAGACACTGAAGCTTTCTTT. Translation gives CASSIEVDTEAFF.